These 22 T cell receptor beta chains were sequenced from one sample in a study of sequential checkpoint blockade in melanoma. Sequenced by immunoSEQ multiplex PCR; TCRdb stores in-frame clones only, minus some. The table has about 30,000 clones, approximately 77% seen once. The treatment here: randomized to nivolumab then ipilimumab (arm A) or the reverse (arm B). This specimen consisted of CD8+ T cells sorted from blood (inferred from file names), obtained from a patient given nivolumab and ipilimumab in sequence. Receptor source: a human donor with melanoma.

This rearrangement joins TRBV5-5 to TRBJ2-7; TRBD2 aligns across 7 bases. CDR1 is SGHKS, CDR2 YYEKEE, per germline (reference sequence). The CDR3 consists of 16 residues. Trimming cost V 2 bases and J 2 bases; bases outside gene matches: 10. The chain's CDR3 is CASSFSAGAKAYEQYF. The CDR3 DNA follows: TGTGCCAGCAGCTTTTCGGCGGGAGCTAAGGCCTACGAGCAGTACTTC.

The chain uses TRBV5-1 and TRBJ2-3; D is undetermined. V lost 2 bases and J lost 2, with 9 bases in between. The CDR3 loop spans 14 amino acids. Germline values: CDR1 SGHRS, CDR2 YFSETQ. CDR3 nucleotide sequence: TGCGCCAGCAGCTTCGGTTATATCACAGATACGCAGTATTTT. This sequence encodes CASSFGYITDTQYF.

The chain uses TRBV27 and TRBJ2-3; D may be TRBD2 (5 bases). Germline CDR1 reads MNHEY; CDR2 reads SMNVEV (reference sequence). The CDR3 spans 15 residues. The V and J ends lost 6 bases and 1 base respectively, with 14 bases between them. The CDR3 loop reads CASSYQTTRTDTQYF. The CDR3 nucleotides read TGTGCCAGCAGCTATCAGACTACTCGCACAGATACGCAGTATTTT.

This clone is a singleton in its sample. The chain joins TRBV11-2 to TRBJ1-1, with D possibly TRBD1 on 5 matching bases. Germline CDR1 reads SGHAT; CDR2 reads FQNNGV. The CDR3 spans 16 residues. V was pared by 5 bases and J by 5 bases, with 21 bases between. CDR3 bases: TGTGCCAGCAGCCTGTGGAGGAGGGACGGCGGAACTGAAGCTTTCTTT. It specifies CASSLWRRDGGTEAFF.

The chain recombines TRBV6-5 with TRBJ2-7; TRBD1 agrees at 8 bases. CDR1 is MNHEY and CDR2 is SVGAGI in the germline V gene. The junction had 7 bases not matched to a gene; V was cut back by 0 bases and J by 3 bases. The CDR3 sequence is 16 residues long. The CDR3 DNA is TGTGCCAGCAGTTACTCCAGGACAGGGTGGAACTACGAGCAGTACTTC. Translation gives CASSYSRTGWNYEQYF.

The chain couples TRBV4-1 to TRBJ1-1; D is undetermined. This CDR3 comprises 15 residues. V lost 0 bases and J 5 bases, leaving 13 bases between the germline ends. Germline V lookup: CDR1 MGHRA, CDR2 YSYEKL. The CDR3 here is CASSQDVGRWTEAFF. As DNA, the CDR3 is TGCGCCAGCAGCCAAGACGTGGGCAGGTGGACTGAAGCTTTCTTT.

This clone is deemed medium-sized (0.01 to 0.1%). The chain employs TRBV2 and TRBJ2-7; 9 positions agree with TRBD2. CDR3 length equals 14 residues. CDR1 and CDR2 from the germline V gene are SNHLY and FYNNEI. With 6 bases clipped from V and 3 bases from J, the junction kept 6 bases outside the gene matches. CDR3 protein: CASRASGAYYEQYF. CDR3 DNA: TGTGCCAGCAGGGCTAGCGGGGCCTACTACGAGCAGTACTTC.

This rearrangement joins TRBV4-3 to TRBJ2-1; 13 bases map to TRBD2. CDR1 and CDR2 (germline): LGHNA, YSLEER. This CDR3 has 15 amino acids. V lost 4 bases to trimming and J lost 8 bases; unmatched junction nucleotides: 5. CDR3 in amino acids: CASSLGLAGRYEQFF. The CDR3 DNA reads TGCGCCAGCAGCCTGGGACTAGCGGGGAGGTATGAGCAGTTCTTC.

This chain's CDR3 is CASSHPGQGDQPQHF. The CDR3 DNA is TGCGCCAGCAGCCACCCGGGACAGGGGGATCAGCCCCAGCATTTT. The chain links TRBV4-1 to TRBJ1-5; 11 nucleotides line up with TRBD1. The CDR3 sequence is 15 residues long. CDR1 and CDR2 from the germline V gene are MGHRA and YSYEKL. J lost 5 bases, V lost 3 bases, and 3 bases had no gene match.

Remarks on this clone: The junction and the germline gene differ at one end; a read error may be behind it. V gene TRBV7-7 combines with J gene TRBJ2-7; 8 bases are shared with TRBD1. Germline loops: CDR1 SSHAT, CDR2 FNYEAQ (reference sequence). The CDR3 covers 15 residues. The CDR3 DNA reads TGTGCTAGCAGCTTAGCGCTCGGACAGGGCTACGAGCAGTACTTC. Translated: CASSLALGQGYEQYF.

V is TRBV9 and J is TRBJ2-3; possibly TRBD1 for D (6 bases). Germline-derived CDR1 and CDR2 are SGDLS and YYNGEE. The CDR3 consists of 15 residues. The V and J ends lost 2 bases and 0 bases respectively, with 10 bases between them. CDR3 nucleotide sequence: TGTGCCAGCAGCGTTACAGGGTCTAGCACAGATACGCAGTATTTT. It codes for CASSVTGSSTDTQYF.

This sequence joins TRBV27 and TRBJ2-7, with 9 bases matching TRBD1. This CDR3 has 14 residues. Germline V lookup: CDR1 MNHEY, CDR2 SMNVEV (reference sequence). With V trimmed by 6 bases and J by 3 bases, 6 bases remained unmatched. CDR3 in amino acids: CASRRQGGGYEQYF. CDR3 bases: TGTGCCAGCAGAAGACAGGGGGGAGGCTACGAGCAGTACTTC.

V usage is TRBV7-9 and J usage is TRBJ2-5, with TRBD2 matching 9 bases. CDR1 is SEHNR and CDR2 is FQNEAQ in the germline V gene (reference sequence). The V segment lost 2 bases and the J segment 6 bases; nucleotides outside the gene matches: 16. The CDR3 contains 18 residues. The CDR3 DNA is TGTGCCAGCAGCTTATCAAGGCCCGGGACTAGCCTTAAAAAGACCCAGTACTTC. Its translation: CASSLSRPGTSLKKTQYF. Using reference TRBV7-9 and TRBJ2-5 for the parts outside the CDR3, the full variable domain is DTGVSQNPRHKITKRGQNVTFRCDPISEHNRLYWYRQTLGQGPEFLTYFQNEAQLEKSRLLSDRFSAERPKGSFSTLEIQRTEQGDSAMYLCASSLSRPGTSLKKTQYFGPGTRLLVL.

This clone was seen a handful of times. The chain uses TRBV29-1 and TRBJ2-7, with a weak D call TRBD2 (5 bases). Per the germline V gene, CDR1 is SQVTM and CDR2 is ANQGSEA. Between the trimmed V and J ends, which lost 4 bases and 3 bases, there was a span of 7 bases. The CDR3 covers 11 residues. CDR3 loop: CSVVLDYEQYF. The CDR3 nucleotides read TGCAGCGTTGTACTAGACTACGAGCAGTACTTC.

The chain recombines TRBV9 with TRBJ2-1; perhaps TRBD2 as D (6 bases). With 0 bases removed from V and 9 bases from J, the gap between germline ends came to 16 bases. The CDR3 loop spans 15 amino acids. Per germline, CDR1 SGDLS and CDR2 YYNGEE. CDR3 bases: TGTGCCAGCAGCGTAGGGCCGGGGGTTCGTGGTGAGCAGTTCTTC. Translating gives CASSVGPGVRGEQFF. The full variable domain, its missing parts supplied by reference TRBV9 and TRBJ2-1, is DSGVTQTPKHLITATGQRVTLRCSPRSGDLSVYWYQQSLDQGLQFLIQYYNGEERAKGNILERFSAQQFPDLHSELNLSSLELGDSALYFCASSVGPGVRGEQFFGPGTRLTVL.

The CDR3 spells CASSVAGGTRDTQYF. CDR3 DNA: TGTGCCAGCAGTGTAGCGGGGGGTACCAGAGATACGCAGTATTTT. The rearrangement uses TRBV6-1 and TRBJ2-3; 10 nucleotides agree with TRBD2. This CDR3 is 15 amino acids long. V was pared by 4 bases and J by 5 bases, with 6 bases of the junction left unmatched. CDR1 is MNHNS and CDR2 is SASEGT in the germline V gene.

The CDR3 loop reads CASSAEPQGISGNTIYF. CDR3 nucleotide sequence: TGTGCCAGCAGCGCCGAACCCCAGGGGATCTCTGGAAACACCATATATTTT. J is TRBJ1-3 and V is TRBV9; maybe TRBD1 (6 bases). This CDR3 contains 17 residues. The V gene lost 3 bases and the J gene lost 0 bases, with 16 bases spanning the gap. Germline V gene data show CDR1 as SGDLS and CDR2 as YYNGEE.

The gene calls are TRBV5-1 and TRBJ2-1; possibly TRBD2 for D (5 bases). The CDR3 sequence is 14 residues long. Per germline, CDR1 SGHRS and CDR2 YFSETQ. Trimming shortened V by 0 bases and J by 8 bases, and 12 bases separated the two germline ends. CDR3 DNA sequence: TGCGCCAGCAGCTTGGGGGTGGCGGGTGATGAGCAGTTCTTC. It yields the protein CASSLGVAGDEQFF.

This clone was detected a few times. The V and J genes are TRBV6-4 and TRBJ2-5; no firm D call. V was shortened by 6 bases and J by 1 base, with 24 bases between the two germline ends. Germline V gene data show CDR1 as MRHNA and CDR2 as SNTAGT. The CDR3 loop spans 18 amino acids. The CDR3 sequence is CASRPHSTIRPGQETQYF. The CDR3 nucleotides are TGTGCCAGCAGACCCCACTCGACGATCAGACCGGGCCAAGAGACCCAGTACTTC.

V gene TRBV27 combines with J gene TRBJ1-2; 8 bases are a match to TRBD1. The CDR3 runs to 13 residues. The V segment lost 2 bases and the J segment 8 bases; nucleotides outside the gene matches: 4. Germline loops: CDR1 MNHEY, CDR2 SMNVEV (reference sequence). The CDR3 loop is CASSLQGALGYTF. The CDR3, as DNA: TGTGCCAGCAGTTTACAGGGGGCGCTGGGCTACACCTTC.

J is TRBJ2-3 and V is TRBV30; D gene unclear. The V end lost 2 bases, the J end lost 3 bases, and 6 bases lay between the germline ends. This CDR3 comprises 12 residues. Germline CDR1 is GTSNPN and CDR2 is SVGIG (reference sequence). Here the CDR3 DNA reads TGTGCCTGGAGTTCCGGGACAGATACGCAGTATTTT. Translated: CAWSSGTDTQYF.

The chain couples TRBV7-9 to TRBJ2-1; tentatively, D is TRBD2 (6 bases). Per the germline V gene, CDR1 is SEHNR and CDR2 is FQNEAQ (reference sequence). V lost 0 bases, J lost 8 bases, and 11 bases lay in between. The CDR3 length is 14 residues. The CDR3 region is CASSLALAWYEQFF. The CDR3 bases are TGTGCCAGCAGCTTAGCACTAGCTTGGTATGAGCAGTTCTTC.